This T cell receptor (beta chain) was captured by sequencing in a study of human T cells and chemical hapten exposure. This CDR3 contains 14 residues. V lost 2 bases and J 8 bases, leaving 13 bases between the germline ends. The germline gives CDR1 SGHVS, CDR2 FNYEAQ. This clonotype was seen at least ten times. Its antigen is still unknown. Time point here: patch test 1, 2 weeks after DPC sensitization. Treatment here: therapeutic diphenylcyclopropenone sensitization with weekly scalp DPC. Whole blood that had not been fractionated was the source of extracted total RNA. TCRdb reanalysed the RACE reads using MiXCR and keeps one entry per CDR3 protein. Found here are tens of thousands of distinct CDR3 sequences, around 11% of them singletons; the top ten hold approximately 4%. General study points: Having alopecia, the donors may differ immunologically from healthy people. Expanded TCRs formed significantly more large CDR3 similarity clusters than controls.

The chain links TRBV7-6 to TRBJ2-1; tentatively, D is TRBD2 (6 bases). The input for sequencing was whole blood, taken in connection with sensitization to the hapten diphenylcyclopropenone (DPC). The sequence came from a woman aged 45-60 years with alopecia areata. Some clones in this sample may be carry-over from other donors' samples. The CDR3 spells CASSLRPGGDEQFF. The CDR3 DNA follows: TGTGCCAGCAGCTTAAGGCCAGGCGGGGATGAGCAGTTCTTC.